These T cell receptor beta chains were read from a single sample in a study of CD4 and CD8 cells across lung adenocarcinoma regions. One entry per CDR3 protein results from TCRdb running MiXCR on the PCR reads. The sample consists of about 3,200 distinct CDR3 sequences, 55% to 75% of them appearing once. Sequences were obtained from CD4+ T cells from the margin of a lung tumor. All receptors come from a male donor with lung adenocarcinoma. The CD4 and CD8 labels of this study may be unreliable. The CDR3 runs from the conserved cysteine through the conserved F or W. The order of the fields is clone size, V gene, D gene, J gene, CDR3 protein, CDR3 DNA. D genes are given only for firm matches. Size tells how often a clone was seen (once, few, many) or the class of an expanded clone, and some rows leave it out.

>-|TRBV5-5|TRBD1|TRBJ1-2
CASSLRAGGYGYTF
TGTGCCAGCAGCTTGCGGGCAGGGGGATATGGCTACACCTTC
>few|TRBV6-1|TRBD2|TRBJ2-7
CASTASTWREVYEQYF
TGTGCCAGCACTGCCTCCACCTGGCGGGAGGTTTACGAGCAGTACTTC
>-|TRBV7-8|-|TRBJ2-7
CASSWGASGSYEQYF
TGTGCCAGCAGCTGGGGGGCTTCAGGCTCCTACGAGCAGTACTTC
>-|TRBV6-1|TRBD2|TRBJ2-7
CASSWGGDEQYF
TGTGCCAGCTCTTGGGGAGGGGACGAGCAGTACTTC
>-|TRBV4-2|TRBD1|TRBJ1-2
CASSDRGMGGYTF
TGTGCCAGCAGTGACAGGGGGATGGGTGGCTACACCTTC
>-|TRBV25-1|-|TRBJ2-4
CGSGAGLGAKNTQYF
TGTGGCAGCGGTGCGGGGCTGGGAGCCAAAAATACTCAGTACTTC
>-|TRBV7-2|TRBD1|TRBJ2-1
CASSPRLGGQGRNEQFF
TGTGCCAGCAGCCCTCGTTTAGGGGGACAGGGTAGGAATGAGCAGTTCTTC
>-|TRBV27|TRBD1|TRBJ2-5
CASSRDRAQETQYF
TGTGCCAGCAGTAGGGACAGGGCCCAAGAGACCCAGTACTTC
>-|TRBV6-4|-|TRBJ2-3
CAGSGCSGRDTQYF
TGTGCCGGCAGTGGGTGTAGCGGCAGGGATACGCAGTATTTT
>-|TRBV6-1|-|TRBJ2-7
CASTSEDYPYEQYF
TGTGCCAGCACCTCTGAGGACTATCCCTACGAGCAGTACTTC
>few|TRBV5-8|-|TRBJ1-2
CASSTRPNYGYTF
TGTGCCAGCAGCACCCGACCTAACTATGGCTACACCTTC
>-|TRBV6-1|TRBD1|TRBJ2-1
CASSEPGQGAGKFF
TGTGCCAGCAGTGAGCCGGGACAGGGAGCCGGAAAGTTCTTC
>few|TRBV6-1|-|TRBJ2-2
CASTRSRRPGELFF
TGTGCCAGCACAAGGAGCAGACGGCCCGGGGAGCTGTTTTTT
>-|TRBV10-1|-|TRBJ2-2
CASSSPANTGELFF
TGCGCCAGCAGTAGTCCGGCGAACACCGGGGAGCTGTTTTTT
>few|TRBV6-5|-|TRBJ1-2
CASGYRAPNYGYTF
TGTGCCAGCGGTTACAGGGCTCCTAACTATGGCTACACCTTC
>-|TRBV7-9|-|TRBJ2-1
CASSLGRGLQGSYNEQFF
TGTGCCAGCAGCTTAGGGAGGGGACTCCAAGGATCCTACAATGAGCAGTTCTTC
>-|TRBV4-1|TRBD1|TRBJ1-2
CASSQDPRQGAPGGYTF
TGCGCCAGCAGCCAAGATCCCCGACAGGGGGCGCCGGGGGGCTACACCTTC
>-|TRBV11-1|TRBD2|TRBJ2-7
CASSFGLAGVDEQYF
TGTGCCAGCAGCTTTGGTCTAGCGGGAGTAGACGAGCAGTACTTC
>-|TRBV6-1|-|TRBJ2-3
CAGGERGTYTETQYF
TGTGCCGGGGGTGAACGCGGCACCTACACAGAGACGCAGTATTTT
>-|TRBV11-2|TRBD1|TRBJ1-1
CASSATGGFNTEAFF
TGTGCCAGCAGCGCAACAGGGGGCTTTAACACTGAAGCTTTCTTT
>-|TRBV7-2|TRBD2|TRBJ2-5
CASSPGTSGRPLGETQYF
TGTGCCAGCAGCCCCGGGACTAGCGGGAGACCGCTTGGAGAGACCCAGTACTTC
>few|TRBV7-2|TRBD1|TRBJ2-1
CASSLGQANNEQFF
TGTGCCAGCAGCCTGGGACAGGCAAACAATGAGCAGTTCTTC
>-|TRBV6-1|-|TRBJ2-4
CGSVAGLGAKNMQYF
TGTGGCAGCGTGGCGGGGCTGGGAGCCAAAAACATGCAGTACTTC
>medium-sized|TRBV6-1|-|TRBJ1-6
CASSARADSPLHF
TGTGCCAGCAGTGCCAGGGCGGATTCACCCCTCCACTTT